Shown below are 26 T cell receptor beta chains from a single sample sequenced in a study of shared clonotypes between healthy human individuals. Positive CCR7 selection of CD45RO-negative cells yielded the naive CD8 cells, and terminally differentiated effector memory CD45RA+ cells were excluded. Clones were read by immunoSEQ multiplex PCR, and TCRdb kept only the in-frame ones, dropping some. This sample yields more than 2 million clones, of which approximately 95% are seen a single time; around 1.1% belongs to the top ten. The specimen sequenced was naive CD8+ T cells sorted from blood. The receptors were sampled from a man aged 18-30 years in good health.

The chain couples TRBV29-1 to TRBJ2-7; 8 bases match TRBD1. V lost 6 bases and J lost 0; bases outside the gene matches: 4. Germline V gene lookup returns CDR1 SQVTM and CDR2 ANQGSEA. This CDR3 comprises 13 residues. CDR3 in DNA: TGCAGCGTCTGGACAGGGCGCTCCTACGAGCAGTACTTC. Translated, it gives CSVWTGRSYEQYF.

The chain links TRBV2 to TRBJ2-1; D ambiguous. The CDR3 has 15 amino acids. The V gene's germline CDR1 is SNHLY and CDR2 FYNNEI. V lost 1 base and J 7 bases, leaving 14 bases between the germline ends. The CDR3 DNA is TGTGCCAGCAGTGAAGAGAGCGTAGGTTTAAATGAGCAGTTCTTC. It specifies CASSEESVGLNEQFF.

The V and J genes are TRBV5-4 and TRBJ2-3; D is ambiguous. Germline CDR1 SGHNT, CDR2 YYREEE (reference sequence). Trimming pared 1 base from V and 2 bases from J, leaving 5 bases between. The CDR3 spans 13 residues. The CDR3 sequence: CASSLPPTDTQYF. The CDR3 DNA follows: TGTGCCAGCAGCTTGCCCCCCACAGATACGCAGTATTTT.

The chain is built from TRBV10-2 and TRBJ1-5, with D possibly TRBD1 on 6 matching bases. V dropped 7 bases and J dropped 5 bases, with 21 bases sitting between them. Germline V gene sequence: CDR1 WSHSY, CDR2 SAAADI. CDR3 length: 16 residues. CDR3 region: CASTPGGGASDQPQHF. DNA for the CDR3: TGCGCCAGCACTCCGGGGGGGGGCGCTTCGGATCAGCCCCAGCATTTT.

This chain uses TRBV7-9 with TRBJ2-3, with TRBD1 matching over 10 bases. The CDR3 length is 16 residues. Germline V lookup: CDR1 SEHNR, CDR2 FQNEAQ (reference sequence). The V segment lost 4 bases and the J segment 1 base; nucleotides outside the gene matches: 5. The chain's CDR3 is CASSSDRGLGTDTQYF. CDR3 nucleotide sequence: TGTGCCAGCAGCTCCGACAGGGGGCTGGGCACAGATACGCAGTATTTT. Supplemented by reference TRBV7-9 and TRBJ2-3, the full variable domain reads DTGVSQNPRHKITKRGQNVTFRCDPISEHNRLYWYRQTLGQGPEFLTYFQNEAQLEKSRLLSDRFSAERPKGSFSTLEIQRTEQGDSAMYLCASSSDRGLGTDTQYFGPGTRLTVL.

V is TRBV10-3 and J is TRBJ2-7, with a tentative D call TRBD2 (5 bases). Germline CDR1 reads ENHRY; CDR2 reads SYGVKD. CDR3 length: 13 amino acids. V shed 4 bases and J shed 6 bases, with 13 bases lying between them. The CDR3 sequence: CAISVLAPGEQYF. The CDR3 bases are TGTGCCATCAGTGTATTAGCGCCGGGCGAGCAGTACTTC.

The chain links TRBV7-9 to TRBJ2-3, with D hard to call. CDR1 is SEHNR and CDR2 is FQNEAQ in the germline V gene (reference sequence). The CDR3 spans 16 residues. V lost 1 base, J lost 6 bases, and 17 bases lay in between. The DNA of the CDR3 is TGTGCCAGCAGCTTAGGCCAGACAAGCCCCAGCGATACGCAGTATTTT. Protein: CASSLGQTSPSDTQYF.

The chain combines TRBV5-4 with TRBJ2-5; TRBD2 might be the D (5 bases). Germline loops: CDR1 SGHNT, CDR2 YYREEE (reference sequence). CDR3 size: 15 residues. Trimming left V 1 base short and J 5 bases short, with 15 bases between. This CDR3 is CASSLTTILGETQYF. The CDR3 DNA reads TGTGCCAGCAGCTTGACGACTATCTTGGGGGAGACCCAGTACTTC.

This sequence joins TRBV5-1 and TRBJ2-5, with D unresolved. The CDR3 has 16 amino acids. V was pared by 1 base and J by 2 bases, with 15 bases between. Per the germline V gene, CDR1 is SGHRS and CDR2 is YFSETQ. CDR3 loop: CASSLIWDGGQETQYF. The CDR3 coding sequence is TGCGCCAGCAGCTTGATCTGGGATGGTGGACAAGAGACCCAGTACTTC.

This rearrangement joins TRBV27 to TRBJ1-1; 8 bases map to TRBD1. Germline CDR1 is MNHEY and CDR2 is SMNVEV (reference sequence). V was clipped by 6 bases and J by 4 bases; unmatched bases: 16. This CDR3 comprises 17 residues. CDR3: CASRGTGSLPPGTEAFF. In DNA form, the CDR3 reads TGTGCCAGCAGAGGGACAGGCTCCCTCCCTCCGGGCACTGAAGCTTTCTTT.

The chain couples TRBV28 to TRBJ1-1, with a possible D match to TRBD1 (6 bases). CDR3 length equals 15 residues. CDR1 and CDR2 from the germline V gene are MDHEN and SYDVKM. The V end lost 6 bases, the J end lost 2 bases, and 16 bases lay between the germline ends. The CDR3 loop reads CASSHFRGANTEAFF. CDR3 nucleotides: TGTGCCAGCAGCCATTTTCGGGGGGCTAACACTGAAGCTTTCTTT.

This sequence joins TRBV9 and TRBJ2-2, with 8 bases aligning to TRBD1. The CDR3 sequence is 16 residues long. Trimming at V came to 0 bases and at J to 4 bases, leaving 5 bases not matched to a gene. Germline V lookup: CDR1 SGDLS, CDR2 YYNGEE. The CDR3 sequence is CASSVVQGVITGELFF. The CDR3 region has the DNA TGTGCCAGCAGCGTAGTACAGGGGGTAATCACCGGGGAGCTGTTTTTT.

The chain recombines TRBV9 with TRBJ2-7, with unresolved D. V was cut by 4 bases and J by 4 bases, with 18 bases left in between. This CDR3 has 15 residues. Germline CDR1 is SGDLS and CDR2 is YYNGEE. The CDR3 loop is CASSTYPGASYEQYF. Here the CDR3 DNA reads TGTGCCAGCAGCACTTACCCGGGTGCCTCTTACGAGCAGTACTTC.

In this sample, this clone turned up once. The chain is built from TRBV30 and TRBJ1-3, with D perhaps TRBD1 (5 bases). Germline V gene lookup returns CDR1 GTSNPN and CDR2 SVGIG (reference sequence). The CDR3 totals 13 residues. V was shortened by 4 bases and J by 2 bases, with 9 bases between the two germline ends. CDR3 bases: TGTGCCTGGACAGGGCGGGCTGGAAACACCATATATTTT. Translation gives CAWTGRAGNTIYF.

The chain combines TRBV5-4 with TRBJ2-7, with TRBD2 identical over 9 bases. The CDR3 consists of 16 residues. J gave up 2 bases and V 1 base, and 7 bases lay outside the gene matches. The germline CDR1 and CDR2 sequences are SGHNT and YYREEE (reference sequence). CDR3: CASSLFGGGDTYEQYF. Here the CDR3 DNA reads TGTGCCAGCAGCTTGTTCGGCGGGGGGGATACCTACGAGCAGTACTTC.

The CDR3 sequence is CASTGDTGELFF. Here the CDR3 DNA reads TGTGCCAGTACCGGGGACACCGGGGAGCTGTTTTTT. The rearrangement links TRBV19 to TRBJ2-2, with D tentatively TRBD2 (5 bases). Trimming took off 7 bases at V and 3 bases at J, with 6 bases between the two ends. CDR1 is LNHDA and CDR2 is SQIVND in the germline V gene (reference sequence). This CDR3 region has 12 residues.

The CDR3 sequence: CASSLSTGGVSYNEQFF. The CDR3 coding sequence is TGTGCCAGCTCACTATCTACAGGGGGGGTTTCATACAATGAGCAGTTCTTC. This chain joins TRBV18 and TRBJ2-1, with D perhaps matching TRBD1 (8 bases). Germline lookup yields CDR1 KGHSH and CDR2 LQKENI. V was clipped by 4 bases and J by 4 bases, with 20 bases between them. The CDR3 runs to 17 residues.

CDR3 bases: TGCGCCAGCAGCTTGGTTGGGATCCACACCTACGAGCAGTACTTC. It codes for CASSLVGIHTYEQYF. The chain recombines TRBV5-1 with TRBJ2-7; no firm D call. The CDR3 contains 15 residues. Germline assignment: CDR1 SGHRS and CDR2 YFSETQ. The V gene lost 0 bases and the J gene lost 2 bases, with 12 bases spanning the gap. Together with reference TRBV5-1 and TRBJ2-7, the CDR3 gives the full variable domain: KAGVTQTPRYLIKTRGQQVTLSCSPISGHRSVSWYQQTPGQGLQFLFEYFSETQRNKGNFPGRFSGRQFSNSRSEMNVSTLELGDSALYLCASSLVGIHTYEQYFGPGTRLTVT.

V is TRBV5-5 and J is TRBJ2-7, with D hard to call. The V gene's germline CDR1 is SGHKS and CDR2 YYEKEE (reference sequence). The CDR3 has 14 amino acids. The V gene lost 0 bases and the J gene lost 1 base, with 8 bases spanning the gap. The CDR3 coding sequence is TGTGCCAGCAGCTTGGTTGTTTCTTCCTACGAGCAGTACTTC. This codes for CASSLVVSSYEQYF.

V gene TRBV7-9 combines with J gene TRBJ1-1; no reliable D call. The CDR3 spans 14 residues. V was pared by 2 bases and J by 5 bases, with 12 bases between. Germline V gene lookup returns CDR1 SEHNR and CDR2 FQNEAQ (reference sequence). CDR3 bases: TGTGCCAGCAGCTTACTTTATCGGTGGACTGAAGCTTTCTTT. It encodes CASSLLYRWTEAFF.

The chain recombines TRBV7-9 with TRBJ1-5; D unclear. The CDR3 sequence is 12 residues long. CDR1 is SEHNR, CDR2 FQNEAQ, per germline (reference sequence). V was clipped by 1 base and J by 11 bases, with 9 bases between them. CDR3 residues: CASSLGSGAQHF. In nucleotides, the CDR3 is TGTGCCAGCAGCTTAGGATCCGGGGCCCAGCATTTT.

This chain joins TRBV11-1 and TRBJ2-7, with D possibly being TRBD1 (6 bases). With 3 bases removed from V and 0 bases from J, the gap between germline ends came to 9 bases. This CDR3 comprises 14 residues. Germline lookup yields CDR1 SGHAT and CDR2 FQDESV (reference sequence). CDR3 in amino acids: CASSFQGFSYEQYF. In DNA, the CDR3 is TGTGCCAGCAGCTTTCAGGGGTTCTCCTACGAGCAGTACTTC.

The chain is built from TRBV6-4 and TRBJ1-6; D unresolved. Trimming pared 9 bases from V and 10 bases from J, leaving 4 bases between. This CDR3 contains 9 residues. Germline values: CDR1 MRHNA, CDR2 SNTAGT. The DNA of the CDR3 is TGTGCCAGTAAATCACCCCTCCACTTT. It encodes CASKSPLHF.

With respect to this clone: Additional DNA sequences in this sample encode the identical CDR3. V gene TRBV4-1 combines with J gene TRBJ1-5, with D perhaps matching TRBD1 (5 bases). The CDR3 is 15 residues long. Germline CDR1 is MGHRA and CDR2 is YSYEKL. The ends were cut back, 3 bases at V and 0 bases at J, with 9 bases in the middle. CDR3 region: CASSQLQGSNQPQHF. The CDR3 nucleotides read TGCGCCAGCAGCCAGTTGCAGGGTAGCAATCAGCCCCAGCATTTT.

This chain uses TRBV29-1 with TRBJ2-7; D is possibly TRBD2 (5 bases). The CDR3 runs to 14 residues. Per germline, CDR1 SQVTM and CDR2 ANQGSEA. V was trimmed by 6 bases and J by 0 bases, leaving 15 bases between them. The CDR3 DNA is TGCAGCGTGAGAGGAGCGGAGACCTCCTACGAGCAGTACTTC. This translates into CSVRGAETSYEQYF.

This clone was seen a single time. The chain uses TRBV28 and TRBJ2-1, with 7 bases lining up with TRBD1. V was clipped by 5 bases and J by 8 bases; unmatched bases: 24. CDR3 length equals 19 residues. The germline V gene has CDR1 MDHEN and CDR2 SYDVKM. This CDR3 is CASSPSRGLGQSGLDEQFF. Written as DNA, the CDR3 is TGTGCCAGCAGTCCTTCACGGGGCTTGGGACAGTCTGGTTTGGATGAGCAGTTCTTC.